Below are 24 T cell receptor beta chains sequenced from a single sample in a study of T cells after posttransplantation cyclophosphamide. Sequencing was performed with immunoSEQ multiplex PCR; in TCRdb, only in-frame clones are kept and a portion is missing. The repertoire holds tens of thousands of clones, with 85% to 95% as singletons. Sequenced: PBMCs. Receptors were obtained from a woman between 25 and 40 years old in good health and a related stem cell transplant donor.

V gene TRBV5-4 combines with J gene TRBJ1-2, with D uncertain. The germline CDR1 and CDR2 sequences are SGHNT and YYREEE (reference sequence). V was shortened by 7 bases and J by 8 bases, with 18 bases between the two germline ends. The length of the CDR3 is 13 residues. The CDR3 loop reads CASGPAGLRGYTF. Written as DNA, the CDR3 is TGTGCCAGCGGGCCGGCGGGCTTAAGGGGCTACACCTTC.

This sequence joins TRBV27 and TRBJ1-2; TRBD1 matches 12 bases. V lost 3 bases and J lost 4; bases outside the gene matches: 6. This CDR3 has 16 residues. Germline CDR1 is MNHEY and CDR2 is SMNVEV (reference sequence). The DNA of the CDR3 is TGTGCCAGCAGTTTGTCGGGACAGGGGGCGTTCTATGGCTACACCTTC. Translation: CASSLSGQGAFYGYTF.

The genes are TRBV2 and TRBJ1-4; 9 bases align to TRBD1. Germline CDR1 is SNHLY and CDR2 is FYNNEI. V lost 6 bases to trimming and J lost 4 bases; unmatched junction nucleotides: 3. The CDR3 is made up of 14 amino acids. The CDR3 region is CASRRDRDNEKLFF. The CDR3 nucleotides are TGTGCCAGCAGAAGGGACAGGGATAATGAAAAACTGTTTTTT.

The chain combines TRBV5-1 with TRBJ2-7; weak D call: TRBD2 (5 bases). The V gene's germline CDR1 is SGHRS and CDR2 YFSETQ. This CDR3 is built from 14 residues. V was cut by 5 bases and J by 7 bases, with 19 bases left in between. The CDR3 protein is CASRSGNGREEQYF. The CDR3, as DNA: TGCGCCAGCAGGTCCGGGAATGGTAGGGAGGAGCAGTACTTC.

This chain links TRBV4-2 with TRBJ2-3, with 7 bases lining up with TRBD1. CDR3 length: 16 amino acids. The V gene's germline CDR1 is LGHNA and CDR2 YNFKEQ. After removal of 5 bases from V and 2 bases from J, the junction contained 10 bases not matched to a gene. The CDR3: CASSNQPGQTTDTQYF. The DNA for the CDR3 is TGTGCCAGCAGCAATCAGCCGGGACAGACCACAGATACGCAGTATTTT.

V and J are TRBV28 and TRBJ1-2; D remains unclear. CDR1 and CDR2 from the germline V gene are MDHEN and SYDVKM. This CDR3 contains 13 residues. The germline V and J ends were trimmed by 6 bases and 8 bases, with 16 bases remaining between them. The CDR3 sequence: CASSLPQSRGYTF. In DNA, the CDR3 is TGTGCCAGCAGCCTCCCTCAAAGCCGGGGCTACACCTTC.

The chain carries TRBV7-8 and TRBJ1-6; D ambiguous. This CDR3 has 14 residues. V was cut by 5 bases and J by 3 bases, with 8 bases left in between. CDR1 SGHVS and CDR2 FQNEAQ come from the germline V gene. Written as DNA, the CDR3 is TGTGCCAGCAGCCCACCAGGCTATAATTCACCCCTCCACTTT. This gives the protein CASSPPGYNSPLHF.

The rearrangement joins TRBV11-3 to TRBJ1-1; D not certain. CDR3 length: 13 residues. V was pared by 4 bases and J by 1 base, with 7 bases between. Germline V CDR1 and CDR2: SGHNT, YENEEA. CDR3 nucleotides: TGTGCCAGCAGCTCCTCTCCGAACACTGAAGCTTTCTTT. Translating it yields CASSSSPNTEAFF.

The chain links TRBV19 to TRBJ1-5, with 7 bases aligning to TRBD1. Trimming at V came to 6 bases and at J to 0 bases, leaving 17 bases not matched to a gene. Germline lookup yields CDR1 LNHDA and CDR2 SQIVND (reference sequence). The CDR3 contains 19 residues. CDR3 loop: CASSYPRGQPSYSNQPQHF. DNA for the CDR3: TGTGCCAGTAGCTACCCCAGGGGACAGCCTTCATATAGCAATCAGCCCCAGCATTTT.

The chain has TRBV16 and TRBJ1-4; D unclear. V was cut by 0 bases and J by 4 bases, with 9 bases left in between. The CDR3 is 15 amino acids. CDR1 is KGHSY, CDR2 FQNENV, per germline. The CDR3 here is CASSQSLPINEKLFF. Written as DNA, the CDR3 is TGTGCCAGCAGCCAATCGCTGCCCATTAATGAAAAACTGTTTTTT.

The chain employs TRBV7-2 and TRBJ2-3; TRBD1 agrees at 7 bases. This CDR3 spans 15 amino acids. Germline V gives CDR1 SGHTA, CDR2 FQGNSA. Trimming removed 1 base from V and 2 bases from J; junction bases left unmatched: 3. The CDR3 loop reads CASSLETGYTDTQYF. The CDR3 coding sequence is TGTGCCAGCAGCTTAGAGACAGGGTACACAGATACGCAGTATTTT.

The chain employs TRBV7-9 and TRBJ2-5; 7 positions agree with TRBD1. The length of the CDR3 is 17 residues. Unmatched junction bases numbered 17, after V lost 5 bases and J lost 5 bases. The germline gives CDR1 SEHNR, CDR2 FQNEAQ (reference sequence). Here the CDR3 DNA reads TGTGCCAGCAGCCAAAACAGGGGAGATCGTCGAGGGGAGACCCAGTACTTC. Translating gives CASSQNRGDRRGETQYF.

J is TRBJ1-1 and V is TRBV30; no clear D. V lost 7 bases to trimming and J lost 1 base, with 7 bases between them. The CDR3 covers 11 residues. Germline CDR1 GTSNPN, CDR2 SVGIG (reference sequence). CDR3 coding DNA: TGTGCCTCCCGTGAGAACACTGAAGCTTTCTTT. It specifies CASRENTEAFF.

The chain has TRBV6-4 and TRBJ1-1, with a weak D call TRBD1 (5 bases). V lost 8 bases and J 4 bases, leaving 11 bases between the germline ends. The germline gives CDR1 MRHNA, CDR2 SNTAGT. The CDR3 spans 12 residues. CDR3 DNA: TGTGCCAGCCGCGGGGGTTCCACTGAAGCTTTCTTT. Amino acid sequence: CASRGGSTEAFF.

As DNA, the CDR3 is TGTGCCAGCAGTTTGGGACTAGTGAGCTACGAGCAGTACTTC. Its translation is CASSLGLVSYEQYF. The chain joins TRBV28 to TRBJ2-7; 8 bases fit TRBD2. CDR1 and CDR2 from the germline V gene are MDHEN and SYDVKM. This CDR3 region has 14 residues. With V trimmed by 3 bases and J by 3 bases, 4 bases remained unmatched.

V gene TRBV4-1 combines with J gene TRBJ1-2; 8 nucleotides match TRBD1. The CDR3 has 14 residues. Germline assignment: CDR1 MGHRA and CDR2 YSYEKL. The V and J ends lost 1 base and 4 bases, in that order; junction bases with no gene match: 2. CDR3 bases: TGCGCCAGCAGCCAAGTGACAGGGGTCTATGGCTACACCTTC. This codes for CASSQVTGVYGYTF.

This clone was detected only once. This chain connects TRBV5-1 to TRBJ2-7; tentatively, D is TRBD2 (7 bases). The CDR3 has 14 amino acids. In germline, CDR1 is SGHRS, CDR2 YFSETQ. Trimming removed 5 bases at V and 7 bases at J, with 19 bases between. CDR3 sequence (DNA): TGCGCCAGCAGAACGACAGAGAGGGGGGGAGAGCAGTACTTC. It codes for CASRTTERGGEQYF.

This clone was found a few times. This sequence joins TRBV6-6 and TRBJ1-1, with D maybe TRBD1 (5 bases). The germline V gene encodes CDR1 MNHNY and CDR2 SVGAGI (reference sequence). This CDR3 comprises 15 residues. The V end lost 8 bases, the J end lost 4 bases, and 20 bases lay between the germline ends. The CDR3 sequence is CASGHHRNGVTEAFF. Here the CDR3 DNA reads TGTGCCAGCGGACATCACAGGAACGGGGTCACTGAAGCTTTCTTT.

V and J are TRBV28 and TRBJ2-7, with 7 bases matching TRBD2. V trimming: 5 bases; J trimming: 6 bases; junction bases outside the gene matches: 19. The germline V gene has CDR1 MDHEN and CDR2 SYDVKM. The CDR3 spans 17 residues. This CDR3 is CASSLNYPAGLLSEQYF. The DNA of the CDR3 is TGTGCCAGCAGTCTCAACTACCCCGCGGGACTACTAAGCGAGCAGTACTTC. The entire variable domain, with the rest obtained from reference TRBV28 and TRBJ2-7, is as follows: DVKVTQSSRYLVKRTGEKVFLECVQDMDHENMFWYRQDPGLGLRLIYFSYDVKMKEKGDIPEGYSVSREKKERFSLILESASTNQTSMYLCASSLNYPAGLLSEQYFGPGTRLTVT.

The rearrangement links TRBV6-1 to TRBJ2-7, with TRBD2 identical over 7 bases. Germline V lookup: CDR1 MNHNS, CDR2 SASEGT. The CDR3 runs to 11 residues. V shed 2 bases, J shed 11 bases, and the junction held 3 bases outside the gene matches. CDR3 bases: TGTGCCAGCAGTGAATCGGGGAGGGAGTACTTC. Its protein is CASSESGREYF.

The chain employs TRBV5-6 and TRBJ2-5, with 7 bases aligning to TRBD1. Per germline, CDR1 SGHDT and CDR2 YYEEEE. The length of the CDR3 is 14 residues. V shed 5 bases and J 8 bases; nucleotides not matched to a gene: 12. CDR3 in amino acids: CASSQRQGSNTQYF. DNA of the CDR3: TGTGCCAGCAGTCAACGACAGGGATCGAATACCCAGTACTTC.

The chain is built from TRBV7-9 and TRBJ2-7; TRBD1 aligns across 8 bases. The CDR3 consists of 14 residues. V was clipped by 1 base and J by 3 bases; unmatched bases: 2. Germline V CDR1 and CDR2: SEHNR, FQNEAQ (reference sequence). CDR3 loop: CASSLGDRIYEQYF. The DNA for the CDR3 is TGTGCCAGCAGCTTAGGGGACAGGATCTACGAGCAGTACTTC.

The chain links TRBV11-2 to TRBJ2-6; D unclear. Trimming stripped 1 base from V and 0 bases from J, with 10 bases between. The CDR3 has 17 residues. Germline CDR1 and CDR2: SGHAT and FQNNGV. The CDR3 reads CASSLAGLISGANVLTF. As DNA, the CDR3 is TGTGCCAGCAGCTTAGCGGGTCTGATCTCTGGGGCCAACGTCCTGACTTTC. Complete variable domain (other parts from reference TRBV11-2 and TRBJ2-6): EAGVAQSPRYKIIEKRQSVAFWCNPISGHATLYWYQQILGQGPKLLIQFQNNGVVDDSQLPKDRFSAERLKGVDSTLKIQPAKLEDSAVYLCASSLAGLISGANVLTFGAGSRLTVL.

V is TRBV7-2 and J is TRBJ1-6; 7 nucleotides match TRBD1. The ends lost 2 bases at V and 10 bases at J; junction bases unmatched: 5. Germline V CDR1 and CDR2: SGHTA, FQGNSA. The CDR3 sequence is 14 residues long. CDR3 in amino acids: CASSLHRGNSPLHF. In DNA form, the CDR3 reads TGTGCCAGCAGCTTACACAGGGGTAACTCACCCCTCCACTTT.